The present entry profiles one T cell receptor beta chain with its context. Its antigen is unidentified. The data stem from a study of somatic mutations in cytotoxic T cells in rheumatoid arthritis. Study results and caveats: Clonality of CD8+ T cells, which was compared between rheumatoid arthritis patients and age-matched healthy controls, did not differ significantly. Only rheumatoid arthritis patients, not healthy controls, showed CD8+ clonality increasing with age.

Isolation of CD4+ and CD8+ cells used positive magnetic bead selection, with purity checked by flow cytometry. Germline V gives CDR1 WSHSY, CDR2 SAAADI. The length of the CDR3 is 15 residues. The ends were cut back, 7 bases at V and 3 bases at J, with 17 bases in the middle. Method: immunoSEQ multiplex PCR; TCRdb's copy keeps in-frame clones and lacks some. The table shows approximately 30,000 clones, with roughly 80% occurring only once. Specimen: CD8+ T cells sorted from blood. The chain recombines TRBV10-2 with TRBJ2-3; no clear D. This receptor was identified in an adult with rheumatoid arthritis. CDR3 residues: CASTESGRRTDTQYF. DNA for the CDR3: TGCGCCAGCACGGAGTCAGGCCGCCGTACAGATACGCAGTATTTT.